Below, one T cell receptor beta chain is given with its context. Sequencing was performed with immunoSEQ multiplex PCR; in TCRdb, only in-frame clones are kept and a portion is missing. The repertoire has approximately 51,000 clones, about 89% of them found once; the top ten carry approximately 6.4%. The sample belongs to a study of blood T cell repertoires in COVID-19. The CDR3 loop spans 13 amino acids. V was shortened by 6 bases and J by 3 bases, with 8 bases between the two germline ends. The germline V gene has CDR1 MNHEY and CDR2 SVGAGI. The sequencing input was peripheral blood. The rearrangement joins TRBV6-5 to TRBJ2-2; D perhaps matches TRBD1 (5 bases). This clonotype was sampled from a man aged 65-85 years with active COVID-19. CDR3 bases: TGTGCCAGCAGGGACACCTACACCGGGGAGCTGTTTTTT. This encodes CASRDTYTGELFF.